This T cell receptor beta chain was found in a study of blood T cell repertoires in COVID-19. On the study more broadly: Donors in the United States, Italy and Spain gave samples during acute or convalescent COVID-19.

The V and J ends lost 3 bases and 0 bases, in that order; junction bases with no gene match: 6. The germline gives CDR1 MNHEY, CDR2 SVGAGI. This CDR3 contains 16 residues. Assay: immunoSEQ multiplex PCR; the TCRdb copy retains only in-frame clones and omits some. The repertoire has approximately 300,000 clones, around 80% of them found once; the top ten carry roughly 1.2%. The sequencing sample was made of peripheral blood. The source is a woman aged 45-65 years with acute or convalescent COVID-19. The V and J genes are TRBV6-5 and TRBJ2-3; 7 bases agree with TRBD2. The CDR3, as DNA: TGTGCCAGCAGTTATGGGTGGGGGGGGAGCACAGATACGCAGTATTTT. It specifies CASSYGWGGSTDTQYF.